This T cell receptor (beta chain) was found in a study of T cells after posttransplantation cyclophosphamide. This clone was recorded at least ten times. The protocol was immunoSEQ multiplex PCR, while the TCRdb copy is restricted to in-frame clones and leaves out a portion. This sample comprises 37,000 or so clones, none seen once only. Input material: PBMCs. This sequence originates from a man aged 30-40 years in good health and a related stem cell transplant donor.

The CDR3 nucleotides are TGTGCCAGCAGCTCCAAGAGGGTGGGAGCAGGGGGCAACGAGCAGTACTTC. Residues: CASSSKRVGAGGNEQYF. The gene calls are TRBV7-3 and TRBJ2-7, with 8 nucleotides matching TRBD1. Trimming took 4 bases from V and 5 from J; bases not matched to a gene: 16. Germline CDR1 reads SGHTA; CDR2 reads FQGTGA. This CDR3 comprises 17 residues.